This TCR beta chain was obtained from a study of T-cell memory formation after mild COVID-19. Study details: TCR clusters largely stayed donor specific.

One entry per CDR3 protein results from TCRdb running MiXCR on the 5' RACE reads. The sample holds about 120,000 distinct CDR3 sequences, about 16% seen once. Overall study findings and caveats: Researchers report contracting CD4+ clones mostly in CM and EM, with CD8+ clones in EMRA.

The CDR3 loop spans 15 amino acids. Germline-derived CDR1 and CDR2 are KGHDR and SFDVKD. The V gene end was trimmed by 1 base and the J gene end by 10 bases; junction bases not matched to a gene: 9. Only a few counts were recorded for this clonotype. Its matching antigen is unknown. Sequencing used PBMCs or a T cell subset sorted from them (not recorded which). The V call is TRBV24-1, the J call TRBJ2-1; TRBD2 agrees at 7 bases. The receptor was isolated from an adult woman who had mild COVID-19 (a few samples of this study predate the infection). Cell type and time point are not known. For the CDR3, the DNA is TGTGCCACCAGTGATTTCCGCGGGAGCCTCCCAGAGCAGTTCTTC. Amino acids: CATSDFRGSLPEQFF.